This T cell receptor (beta chain) was identified during a study of cytotoxic CD8 clonotypes in ibrutinib-treated CLL. About the research overall: It was after a median approximately twelve months of treatment, range 6 to 36, that response samples were taken.

CDR3 length equals 16 residues. Trimming pared 3 bases from V and 4 bases from J, leaving 22 bases between. Germline V gene sequence: CDR1 GTSNPN, CDR2 SVGIG (reference sequence). Data came from immunoSEQ multiplex PCR; TCRdb stores just in-frame clones and leaves some out. The table lists approximately 330,000 clones, 70% to 80% of them singletons. As input for TCR beta libraries, around 2 micrograms of genomic DNA came from cryopreserved PBMCs. As for this clone: Its antigen is not identified.

Study-wide points: Contraction or stability on treatment characterized the public clonotypes, which were uncommon.

This clonotype was sampled from a human donor with chronic lymphocytic leukemia. The starting material was PBMCs, obtained before ibrutinib treatment. This sequence joins TRBV30 and TRBJ2-7, with TRBD1 as a possible D gene (6 bases). The CDR3 nucleotides are TGTGCCTGGAGCGGTAAACAACCGGGACAACTTTACGAGCAGTACTTC. This gives the protein CAWSGKQPGQLYEQYF.